Here is one TCR beta chain with its context. This CDR3 comprises 10 residues. V lost 5 bases and J 6 bases, leaving 7 bases between the germline ends. Germline V gene data show CDR1 as DFQATT and CDR2 as SNEGSKA (reference sequence). This entry belongs to a study of OX40 agonist ivuxolimab in advanced cancers. The repertoire was sequenced with immunoSEQ multiplex PCR; TCRdb's copy has only in-frame clones and lacks some. The data show approximately 49,000 clones, 75% to 85% seen once. This sequence was found in an adult with an advanced solid tumor such as melanoma, head and neck, liver or kidney cancer. V usage is TRBV20-1 and J usage is TRBJ1-1; TRBD1 might be the D (5 bases). This material consisted of CD4+ or CD8+ T cells sorted from blood, taken in a trial of the OX40 agonist ivuxolimab. In nucleotides, the CDR3 is TGCAGTGCTTCGACAGCTGAAGCTTTCTTT. Its protein product is CSASTAEAFF.